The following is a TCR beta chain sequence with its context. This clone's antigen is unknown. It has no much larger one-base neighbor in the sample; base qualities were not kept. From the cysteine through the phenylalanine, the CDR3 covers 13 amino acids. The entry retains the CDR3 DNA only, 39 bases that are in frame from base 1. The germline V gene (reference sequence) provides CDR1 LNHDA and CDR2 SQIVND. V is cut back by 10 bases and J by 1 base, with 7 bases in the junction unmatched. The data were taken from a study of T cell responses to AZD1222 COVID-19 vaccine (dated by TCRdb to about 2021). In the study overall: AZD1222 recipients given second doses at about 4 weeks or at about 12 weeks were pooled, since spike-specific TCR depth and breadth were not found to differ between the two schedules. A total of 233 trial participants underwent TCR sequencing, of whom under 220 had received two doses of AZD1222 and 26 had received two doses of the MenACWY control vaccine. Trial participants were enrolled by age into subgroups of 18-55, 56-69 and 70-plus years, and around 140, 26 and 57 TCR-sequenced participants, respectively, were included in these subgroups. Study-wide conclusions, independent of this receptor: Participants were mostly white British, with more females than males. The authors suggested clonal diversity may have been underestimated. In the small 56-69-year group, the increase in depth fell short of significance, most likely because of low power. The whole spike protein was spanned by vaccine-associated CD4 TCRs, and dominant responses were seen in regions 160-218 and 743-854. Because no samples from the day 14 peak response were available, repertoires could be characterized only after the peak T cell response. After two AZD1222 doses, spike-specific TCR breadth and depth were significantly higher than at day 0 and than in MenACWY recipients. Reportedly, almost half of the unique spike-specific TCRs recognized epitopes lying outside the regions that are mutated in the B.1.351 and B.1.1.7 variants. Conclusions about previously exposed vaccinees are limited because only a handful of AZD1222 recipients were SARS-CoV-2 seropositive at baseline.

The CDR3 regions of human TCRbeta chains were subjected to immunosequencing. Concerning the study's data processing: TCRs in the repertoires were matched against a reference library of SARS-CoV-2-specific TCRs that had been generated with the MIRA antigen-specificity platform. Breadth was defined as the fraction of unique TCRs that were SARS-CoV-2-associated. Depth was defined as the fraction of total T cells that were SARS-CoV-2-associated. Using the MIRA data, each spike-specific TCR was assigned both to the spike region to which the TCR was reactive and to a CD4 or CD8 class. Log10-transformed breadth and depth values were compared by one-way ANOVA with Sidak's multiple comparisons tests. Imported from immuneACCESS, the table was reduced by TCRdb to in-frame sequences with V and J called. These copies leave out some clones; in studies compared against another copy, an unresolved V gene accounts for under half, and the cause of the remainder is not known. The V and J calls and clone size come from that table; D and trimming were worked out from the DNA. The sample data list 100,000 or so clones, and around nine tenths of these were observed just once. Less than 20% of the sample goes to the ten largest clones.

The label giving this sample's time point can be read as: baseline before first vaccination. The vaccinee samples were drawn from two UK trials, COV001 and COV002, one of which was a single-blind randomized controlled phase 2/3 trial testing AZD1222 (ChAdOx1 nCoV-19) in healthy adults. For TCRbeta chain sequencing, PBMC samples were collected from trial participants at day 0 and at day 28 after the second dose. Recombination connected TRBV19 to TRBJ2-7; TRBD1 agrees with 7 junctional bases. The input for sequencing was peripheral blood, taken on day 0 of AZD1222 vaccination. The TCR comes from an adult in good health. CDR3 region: CATSRGQSYEQYF. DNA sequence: TGTGCCACCTCCCGGGGACAGTCCTACGAGCAGTACTTC. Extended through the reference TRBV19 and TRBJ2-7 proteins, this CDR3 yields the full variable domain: DGGITQSPKYLFRKEGQNVTLSCEQNLNHDAMYWYRQDPGQGLRLIYYSQIVNDFQKGDIAEGYSVSREKKESFPLTVTSAQKNPTAFYLCATSRGQSYEQYFGPGTRLTVT.